Listed below are T cell receptor beta chains from one sample, sequenced in a study of response to subunit inactivated influenza vaccine. TCRdb itself ran the RT-PCR reads through MiXCR, one entry per CDR3 protein. The table lists around 760,000 distinct CDR3 sequences, approximately 15% of them singletons, with 6.5% to 8.5% in the top ten. Specimen: PBMCs from blood, collected around 15 days before vaccination. Every receptor here comes from a man aged 45-65 years who received an inactivated influenza vaccine. Both conserved end residues are part of each CDR3. The D gene is left open where the match is weak. Clone size is stated in some rows and not others, as once, few, many or a class when expanded.

J: TRBJ2-2
V: TRBV6-5
size: few
D: .
CDR3: CASSYLDHREPNTGELFF
DNA: TGTGCCAGCAGTTACCTAGACCACAGGGAACCGAACACCGGGGAGCTGTTTTTT

J: TRBJ1-1
V: TRBV6-2/TRBV6-3
size: many
D: TRBD1
CDR3: CASRIDRVGTEAFF
DNA: TGTGCCAGCAGAATCGACAGGGTGGGGACTGAAGCTTTCTTT

J: TRBJ2-1
V: TRBV5-1
size: many
D: .
CDR3: CASSLAVTGGDEQFF
DNA: TGCGCCAGCAGCCTGGCTGTGACTGGCGGCGATGAGCAGTTCTTC

J: TRBJ2-6
V: TRBV4-1
size: .
D: .
CDR3: CASSRLPRTVTTGANVLTF
DNA: TGCGCCAGCAGCCGTCTACCGAGGACGGTGACTACCGGGGCCAACGTCCTGACTTTC

J: TRBJ2-1
V: TRBV12-3/TRBV12-4
size: few
D: .
CDR3: CASSLGPGKFNEQFF
DNA: TGTGCCAGCAGTTTAGGGCCAGGGAAGTTCAATGAGCAGTTCTTC

J: TRBJ2-1
V: TRBV7-9
size: few
D: TRBD1
CDR3: CASTLGQGQYNEQFF
DNA: TGTGCCAGCACCCTGGGACAGGGACAATACAATGAGCAGTTCTTC

J: TRBJ1-2
V: TRBV9
size: few
D: .
CDR3: CASSYTQTSYGYTF
DNA: TGTGCCAGCAGCTACACCCAAACTAGCTATGGCTACACCTTC

J: TRBJ2-7
V: TRBV12-3/TRBV12-4
size: few
D: .
CDR3: CASSRQGPSYEQYF
DNA: TGTGCCAGCAGTCGTCAGGGTCCGTCCTACGAGCAGTACTTC

J: TRBJ2-7
V: TRBV9
size: few
D: .
CDR3: CATEHEQYF
DNA: TGTGCCACAGAACACGAGCAGTACTTC

J: TRBJ1-1
V: TRBV5-1
size: .
D: .
CDR3: CASSLVPQGYTEAFF
DNA: TGCGCCAGCAGCTTGGTACCCCAGGGGTACACTGAAGCTTTCTTT

J: TRBJ2-1
V: TRBV2
size: .
D: .
CDR3: CASSLIQVGGPPYNEQFF
DNA: TGTGCCAGCAGTTTAATACAGGTCGGGGGGCCTCCGTACAATGAGCAGTTCTTC

J: TRBJ2-1
V: TRBV7-2
size: .
D: TRBD1
CDR3: CASSPHPGTGRNEQFF
DNA: TGTGCCAGCAGCCCCCACCCTGGGACAGGGAGAAATGAGCAGTTCTTC

J: TRBJ2-4
V: TRBV20-1
size: .
D: .
CDR3: CSASDRRIYSAKNIQYF
DNA: TGCAGTGCTAGTGACAGGAGAATATACTCAGCCAAAAACATTCAGTACTTC

J: TRBJ2-1
V: TRBV28
size: few
D: .
CDR3: CASSLQGLVPYNEQFF
DNA: TGTGCCAGCAGTTTACAAGGACTGGTCCCCTACAATGAGCAGTTCTTC

J: TRBJ2-3
V: TRBV9
size: many
D: .
CDR3: CASSVVWGSTDTQYF
DNA: TGTGCCAGCAGCGTCGTATGGGGTAGCACAGATACGCAGTATTTT

J: TRBJ1-1
V: TRBV5-1
size: few
D: TRBD1
CDR3: CASSLATGVPTEAFF
DNA: TGCGCCAGCAGCTTGGCTACAGGGGTCCCCACTGAAGCTTTCTTT

J: TRBJ1-5
V: TRBV27
size: .
D: .
CDR3: CASSLSAQHNQPQHF
DNA: TGTGCCAGCAGTTTATCGGCACAGCACAATCAGCCCCAGCATTTT

J: TRBJ1-3
V: TRBV12-3/TRBV12-4
size: few
D: .
CDR3: CASSLTTAGNTIYF
DNA: TGTGCCAGCAGTTTAACCACGGCTGGAAACACCATATATTTT

J: TRBJ1-1
V: TRBV6-1
size: few
D: .
CDR3: CASTLGVYPGHKNTEAFF
DNA: TGTGCCAGCACCCTAGGGGTTTACCCGGGACACAAAAACACTGAAGCTTTCTTT

J: TRBJ2-7
V: TRBV7-2
size: .
D: .
CDR3: CAGSLFPAYEQYF
DNA: TGTGCCGGCAGCTTATTCCCCGCCTACGAGCAGTACTTC

J: TRBJ2-7
V: TRBV28
size: .
D: .
CDR3: CASVPTGTYEQYF
DNA: TGTGCCAGCGTGCCAACCGGCACCTACGAGCAGTACTTC

J: TRBJ2-5
V: TRBV12-3/TRBV12-4
size: many
D: TRBD2
CDR3: CASSQTSGSDETQYF
DNA: TGTGCCAGCAGCCAGACTAGCGGGAGCGATGAGACCCAGTACTTC

J: TRBJ2-5
V: TRBV5-1
size: few
D: .
CDR3: CASSLFRDRSRQETQYF
DNA: TGCGCCAGCAGCTTGTTTCGGGACCGATCTCGTCAAGAGACCCAGTACTTC

J: TRBJ2-7
V: TRBV27
size: .
D: .
CDR3: CASSWGSSSYEQYF
DNA: TGTGCCAGCAGTTGGGGGTCAAGCTCCTACGAGCAGTACTTC

J: TRBJ2-3
V: TRBV7-2
size: few
D: .
CDR3: CASSLDGQRTDTQYF
DNA: TGTGCCAGCAGCTTAGATGGACAGCGCACAGATACGCAGTATTTT

J: TRBJ2-5
V: TRBV12-3/TRBV12-4
size: .
D: TRBD2
CDR3: CASSLAAGDLFQETQYF
DNA: TGTGCCAGCAGTTTAGCAGCGGGAGATTTGTTCCAAGAGACCCAGTACTTC

J: TRBJ2-7
V: TRBV29-1
size: .
D: .
CDR3: CSVEVRARAEGEQYF
DNA: TGCAGCGTTGAAGTCCGGGCCAGAGCTGAGGGGGAGCAGTACTTC

J: TRBJ2-2
V: TRBV20-1
size: few
D: .
CDR3: CSARTSGAFTGELFF
DNA: TGCAGTGCTAGGACGTCGGGAGCTTTCACCGGGGAGCTGTTTTTT

J: TRBJ1-1
V: TRBV5-4
size: few
D: TRBD1
CDR3: CASSSGQLRNTEAFF
DNA: TGTGCCAGCAGCTCGGGACAGCTTCGGAACACTGAAGCTTTCTTT

J: TRBJ2-5
V: TRBV12-3/TRBV12-4
size: few
D: TRBD2
CDR3: CATIPAGVETQYF
DNA: TGTGCCACCATCCCTGCGGGGGTGGAGACCCAGTACTTC

J: TRBJ2-1
V: TRBV24-1
size: .
D: TRBD2
CDR3: CATRAAGSGNEQFF
DNA: TGTGCCACGCGCGCAGCGGGGTCGGGCAATGAGCAGTTCTTC

J: TRBJ2-2
V: TRBV24-1
size: .
D: TRBD2
CDR3: CATSDSGGPDGELFF
DNA: TGTGCCACCAGTGATAGCGGGGGGCCCGACGGGGAGCTGTTTTTT

J: TRBJ2-1
V: TRBV6-2/TRBV6-3
size: many
D: TRBD2
CDR3: CASSSFSGSSYNEQFF
DNA: TGTGCCAGCAGTTCATTTAGCGGGAGCTCCTACAATGAGCAGTTCTTC

J: TRBJ2-5
V: TRBV27
size: .
D: .
CDR3: CASSLYDTETQYF
DNA: TGTGCCAGCAGTTTATATGACACAGAGACCCAGTACTTC

J: TRBJ2-1
V: TRBV27
size: few
D: .
CDR3: CASSLTSSPGNEQFF
DNA: TGTGCCAGCAGTTTGACTAGTAGTCCAGGCAATGAGCAGTTCTTC

J: TRBJ2-5
V: TRBV20-1
size: few
D: TRBD2
CDR3: CSARLAGGGETQYF
DNA: TGCAGTGCTAGGCTAGCGGGGGGGGGGGAGACCCAGTACTTC

J: TRBJ1-3
V: TRBV6-1
size: many
D: .
CDR3: CASREDLSGNTIYF
DNA: TGTGCCAGCAGGGAGGATCTCTCTGGAAACACCATATATTTT

J: TRBJ1-5
V: TRBV24-1
size: many
D: TRBD1
CDR3: CATGQGGNQPQHF
DNA: TGTGCCACAGGACAGGGGGGCAATCAGCCCCAGCATTTT

J: TRBJ1-6
V: TRBV20-1
size: .
D: TRBD1
CDR3: CSASDRGSSYNSPLHF
DNA: TGCAGTGCTAGCGACAGGGGGAGCTCCTATAATTCACCCCTCCACTTT

J: TRBJ2-1
V: TRBV7-9
size: few
D: .
CDR3: CASSTRTSTDIYNEQFF
DNA: TGTGCCAGCAGCACCCGGACATCCACCGATATTTACAATGAGCAGTTCTTC

J: TRBJ2-7
V: TRBV20-1
size: many
D: .
CDR3: CSARHEQYF
DNA: TGCAGTGCTAGGCACGAGCAGTACTTC

J: TRBJ2-7
V: TRBV4-2
size: .
D: TRBD2
CDR3: CASSQDHRGGLAGGPSYEQYF
DNA: TGTGCCAGCAGCCAAGACCACAGGGGGGGACTAGCGGGAGGTCCTTCCTACGAGCAGTACTTC

J: TRBJ2-1
V: TRBV2
size: few
D: TRBD1
CDR3: CASTGTGTNEQFF
DNA: TGTGCCAGCACTGGGACAGGGACGAATGAGCAGTTCTTC

J: TRBJ2-5
V: TRBV27
size: .
D: .
CDR3: CASSVRRQETQYF
DNA: TGTGCCAGCAGTGTCCGGCGCCAAGAGACCCAGTACTTC

J: TRBJ2-1
V: TRBV20-1
size: many
D: TRBD2
CDR3: CSAAGASGSNEQFF
DNA: TGCAGTGCGGCCGGGGCTAGCGGGTCGAATGAGCAGTTCTTC

J: TRBJ2-1
V: TRBV5-1
size: .
D: .
CDR3: CASSLARGLRDNEQFF
DNA: TGCGCCAGCAGCTTGGCCCGGGGCCTGAGGGACAATGAGCAGTTCTTC

J: TRBJ1-4
V: TRBV5-1
size: few
D: .
CDR3: CASSFRGGVEEKLFF
DNA: TGCGCCAGCAGCTTTCGGGGGGGAGTTGAGGAAAAACTGTTTTTT

J: TRBJ2-2
V: TRBV5-1
size: many
D: .
CDR3: CASSPGRTNTGELFF
DNA: TGCGCCAGCAGCCCCGGACGGACGAACACCGGGGAGCTGTTTTTT

J: TRBJ2-1
V: TRBV9
size: many
D: .
CDR3: CASSVVAGPYNEQFF
DNA: TGTGCCAGCAGCGTAGTTGCGGGCCCTTACAATGAGCAGTTCTTC

J: TRBJ2-1
V: TRBV2
size: .
D: TRBD2
CDR3: CASRETSGAYNEQFF
DNA: TGTGCCAGCAGAGAGACTAGCGGGGCCTACAATGAGCAGTTCTTC

J: TRBJ2-1
V: TRBV20-1
size: .
D: TRBD2
CDR3: CSATGLAGYNEQFF
DNA: TGCAGTGCCACGGGACTAGCGGGATACAATGAGCAGTTCTTC

J: TRBJ2-7
V: TRBV6-2/TRBV6-3
size: .
D: .
CDR3: CASSYARTATYYEQYF
DNA: TGTGCCAGCAGTTACGCCCGGACAGCAACTTACTACGAGCAGTACTTC

J: TRBJ2-7
V: TRBV20-1
size: .
D: .
CDR3: CSARDPSRYEQYF
DNA: TGCAGTGCTAGAGATCCCAGCCGCTACGAGCAGTACTTC

J: TRBJ2-1
V: TRBV6-2/TRBV6-3
size: few
D: TRBD2
CDR3: CASSYLGTSGDNEQFF
DNA: TGTGCCAGCAGTTACTTGGGGACTAGCGGGGACAATGAGCAGTTCTTC

J: TRBJ2-3
V: TRBV10-1
size: many
D: .
CDR3: CASSAQGDTQYF
DNA: TGCGCCAGCAGTGCTCAGGGCGATACGCAGTATTTT

J: TRBJ2-5
V: TRBV24-1
size: many
D: TRBD2
CDR3: CATSDPYAGGETQYF
DNA: TGTGCCACCAGTGATCCGTACGCGGGGGGAGAGACCCAGTACTTC

J: TRBJ2-1
V: TRBV5-1
size: many
D: .
CDR3: CASSLEGIHRVNEQFF
DNA: TGCGCCAGCAGCTTGGAGGGTATACACAGGGTCAATGAGCAGTTCTTC